Listed here are 14 T cell receptor beta chains from one sample, sequenced in a study of blood T cell repertoires in COVID-19 (dated by TCRdb to between 2020 and 2021). The library was prepared using the immunoSEQ multiplex PCR assay. TCRdb's version of the immuneACCESS table is confined to in-frame rearrangements and falls short of the full clone set. An unresolved V gene accounts for under half of the shortfall where checked; the remainder is of unknown origin. Within this sample are roughly 500,000 clones, with approximately 86% of them counted one time only. The ten largest clones capture under 9.5% of the sample. Input material: PBMCs or T cells enriched from blood (not recorded which). These receptors all stem from a woman aged 60-70 years who had recovered from COVID-19.

The rearrangement uses TRBV28 and TRBJ2-5; 7 bases map to TRBD1. This CDR3 spans 14 amino acids. Looked up from germline, CDR1 is MDHEN and CDR2 is SYDVKM. Losses at the gene ends were 5 bases for V and 6 bases for J; bases not matched to a gene: 9. CDR3 DNA: TGTGCCAGCAGTCATTCAGGGGGTCAGAAGACCCAGTACTTC. The encoded protein is CASSHSGGQKTQYF.

This chain links TRBV13 with TRBJ1-1; the match to TRBD1 covers 7 bases. J was trimmed by 3 bases and V by 5 bases; bases with no gene match: 9. The germline V gene encodes CDR1 PRHDT and CDR2 FYEKMQ (reference sequence). The CDR3 covers 15 residues. Here the CDR3 DNA reads TGTGCCAGCAGCGACCCGACAGGGCGGTACACTGAAGCTTTCTTT. This encodes CASSDPTGRYTEAFF.

The chain combines TRBV3-1 (or the pseudogene TRBV3-2) with TRBJ2-2; perhaps TRBD2 as D (6 bases). Deletions cut 7 bases from V and 5 bases from J, with 20 bases between. CDR3 size: 16 residues. CDR1 is LGHDT and CDR2 is YNNKEL in the germline V gene (reference sequence). In DNA form, the CDR3 reads TGTGCCAGCAAACCCCCCGGGACTCAACGGACCGGGGAGCTGTTTTTT. This gives the protein CASKPPGTQRTGELFF.

The J gene is TRBJ1-1, the V gene TRBV6-5; possibly TRBD1 for D (5 bases). Germline CDR1 and CDR2: MNHEY and SVGAGI. The V gene lost 6 bases and the J gene lost 1 base, with 12 bases spanning the gap. The CDR3 is made up of 14 amino acids. The CDR3 loop is CASRLQVRNTEAFF. In nucleotides, the CDR3 is TGTGCCAGCAGACTACAGGTAAGGAACACTGAAGCTTTCTTT.

The chain carries TRBV5-6 and TRBJ2-5, with TRBD2 matching over 10 bases. This CDR3 contains 18 residues. V shed 4 bases, J shed 4 bases, and the junction held 16 bases outside the gene matches. Germline V gives CDR1 SGHDT, CDR2 YYEEEE. DNA of the CDR3: TGTGCCAGCAGCCTCAGCCAAGGAACTAGCGGGGTAAGAGAGACCCAGTACTTC. Its translation: CASSLSQGTSGVRETQYF.

J is TRBJ1-4 and V is TRBV10-1; a weak D match, TRBD1 (5 bases). The V gene lost 4 bases and the J gene lost 4 bases, with 7 bases spanning the gap. CDR3 length: 13 amino acids. Germline V gives CDR1 WNHNN, CDR2 SYGVQD (reference sequence). The CDR3 bases are TGCGCCAGCAGTGGACAGCTTAATGAAAAACTGTTTTTT. It encodes CASSGQLNEKLFF.

The rearrangement links TRBV7-9 to TRBJ1-6; a possible D gene is TRBD1 (5 bases). Trimming pared 5 bases from V and 10 bases from J, leaving 24 bases between. CDR1 and CDR2 (germline): SEHNR, FQNEAQ (reference sequence). This CDR3 region has 17 residues. CDR3 loop: CASSRLGGRLLGSPLHF. In nucleotides, the CDR3 is TGTGCCAGCAGCCGCCTCGGGGGGAGGCTCTTAGGGTCACCCCTCCACTTT.

The chain recombines TRBV2 with TRBJ1-6; the match to TRBD1 covers 10 bases. CDR3 length equals 14 residues. CDR1 SNHLY and CDR2 FYNNEI come from the germline V gene. Losses at the gene ends were 7 bases for V and 7 bases for J; bases not matched to a gene: 4. The CDR3 sequence: CASTGQGGNSPLHF. The CDR3 nucleotides read TGTGCCAGCACAGGACAGGGGGGCAATTCACCCCTCCACTTT.

The rearrangement links TRBV27 to TRBJ2-5, with 8 positions matching TRBD2. J gave up 2 bases and V 5 bases, and 13 bases lay outside the gene matches. Germline-derived CDR1 and CDR2 are MNHEY and SMNVEV (reference sequence). CDR3 size: 17 residues. CDR3 coding DNA: TGTGCCAGCAGTCCCCGCGGCGGGGGGCCTAATCAAGAGACCCAGTACTTC. Protein product: CASSPRGGGPNQETQYF.

The CDR3 is CSASGDKPYQPQHF. Written as DNA, the CDR3 is TGCAGTGCTAGTGGGGACAAGCCGTATCAGCCCCAGCATTTT. J is TRBJ1-5 and V is TRBV20-1; the D gene is possibly TRBD1 (6 bases). The CDR3 is made up of 14 amino acids. Germline V gene lookup returns CDR1 DFQATT and CDR2 SNEGSKA (reference sequence). V was cut by 3 bases and J by 5 bases, with 14 bases left in between.

The chain is built from TRBV27 and TRBJ2-7, with 8 bases matching TRBD2. V lost 3 bases to trimming and J lost 3 bases; unmatched junction nucleotides: 1. The germline V gene encodes CDR1 MNHEY and CDR2 SMNVEV (reference sequence). This CDR3 contains 13 residues. The CDR3 coding sequence is TGTGCCAGCAGTTTGGGACTAGGCTACGAGCAGTACGTC. Translating it yields CASSLGLGYEQYV.

In this sample, this clone turned up once. The chain recombines TRBV6-5 with TRBJ1-6; D gene uncertain. The CDR3 loop spans 13 amino acids. V was trimmed by 7 bases and J by 6 bases, leaving 10 bases between them. Germline V gene lookup returns CDR1 MNHEY and CDR2 SVGAGI. The CDR3 DNA sequence: TGTGCCAGCAAACTGGTTGGTAATTCACCCCTCCACTTT. Its protein is CASKLVGNSPLHF.

This clone was counted a few times. V gene TRBV6-1 combines with J gene TRBJ1-5; D is unresolved. The germline gives CDR1 MNHNS, CDR2 SASEGT. The V end lost 2 bases, the J end lost 5 bases, and 13 bases lay between the germline ends. The CDR3 is made up of 15 amino acids. The CDR3 region is CASSETLRSDQPQHF. CDR3 DNA: TGTGCCAGCAGTGAAACCCTACGGTCCGATCAGCCCCAGCATTTT.

The chain recombines TRBV7-9 with TRBJ2-3; tentatively, D is TRBD2 (6 bases). Trimming stripped 5 bases from V and 4 bases from J, with 10 bases between. Germline V gene lookup returns CDR1 SEHNR and CDR2 FQNEAQ (reference sequence). CDR3 length: 13 residues. The CDR3 protein is CASSLWDSDTQYF. CDR3 bases: TGTGCCAGCAGCCTCTGGGACTCAGATACGCAGTATTTT.